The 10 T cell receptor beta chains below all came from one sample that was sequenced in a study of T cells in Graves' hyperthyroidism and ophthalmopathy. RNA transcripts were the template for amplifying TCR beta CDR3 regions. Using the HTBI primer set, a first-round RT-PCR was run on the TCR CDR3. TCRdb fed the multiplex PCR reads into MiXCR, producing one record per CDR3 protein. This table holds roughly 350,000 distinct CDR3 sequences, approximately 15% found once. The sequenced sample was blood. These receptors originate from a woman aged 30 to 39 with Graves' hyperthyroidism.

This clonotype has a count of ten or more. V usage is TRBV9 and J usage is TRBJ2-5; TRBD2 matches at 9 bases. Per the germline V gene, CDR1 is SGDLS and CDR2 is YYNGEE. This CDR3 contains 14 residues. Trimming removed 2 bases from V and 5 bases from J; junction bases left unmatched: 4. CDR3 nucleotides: TGTGCCAGCAGCGTCGCGGGAGGGCCCGAGACCCAGTACTTC. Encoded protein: CASSVAGGPETQYF.

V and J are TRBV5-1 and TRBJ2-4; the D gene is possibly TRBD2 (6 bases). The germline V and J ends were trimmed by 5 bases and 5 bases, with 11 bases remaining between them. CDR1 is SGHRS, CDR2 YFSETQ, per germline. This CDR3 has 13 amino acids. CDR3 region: CASRGGGENIQYF. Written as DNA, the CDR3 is TGCGCCAGCAGGGGAGGAGGGGAAAACATTCAGTACTTC.

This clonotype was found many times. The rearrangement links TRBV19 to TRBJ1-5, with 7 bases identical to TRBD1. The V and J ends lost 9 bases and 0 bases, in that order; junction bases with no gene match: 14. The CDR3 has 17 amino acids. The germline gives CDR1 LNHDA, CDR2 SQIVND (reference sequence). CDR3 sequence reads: CASIPGGGPYSNQPQHF. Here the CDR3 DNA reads TGTGCCAGCATCCCGGGAGGGGGCCCCTATAGCAATCAGCCCCAGCATTTT.

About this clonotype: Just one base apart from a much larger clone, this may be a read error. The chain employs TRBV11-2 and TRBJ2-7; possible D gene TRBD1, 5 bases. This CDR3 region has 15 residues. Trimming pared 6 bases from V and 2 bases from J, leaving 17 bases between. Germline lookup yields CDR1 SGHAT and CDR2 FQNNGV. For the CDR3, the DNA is TGTGCCAGCAGTCTTGCGGCGGACATAACCTACGAGCAGTACTTC. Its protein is CASSLAADITYEQYF.

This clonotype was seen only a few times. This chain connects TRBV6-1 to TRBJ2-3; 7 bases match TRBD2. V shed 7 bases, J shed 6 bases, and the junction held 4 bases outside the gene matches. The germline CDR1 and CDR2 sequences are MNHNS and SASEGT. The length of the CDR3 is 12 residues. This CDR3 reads CASIREDDTQYF. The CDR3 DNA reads TGTGCCAGCATTCGGGAGGATGATACGCAGTATTTT.

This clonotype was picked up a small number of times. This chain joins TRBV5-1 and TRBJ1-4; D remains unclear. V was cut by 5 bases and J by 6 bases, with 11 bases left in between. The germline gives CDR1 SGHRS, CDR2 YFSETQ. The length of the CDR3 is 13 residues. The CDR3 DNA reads TGCGCCAGCAGAAGACCGGTTGATGAAAAACTGTTTTTT. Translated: CASRRPVDEKLFF.

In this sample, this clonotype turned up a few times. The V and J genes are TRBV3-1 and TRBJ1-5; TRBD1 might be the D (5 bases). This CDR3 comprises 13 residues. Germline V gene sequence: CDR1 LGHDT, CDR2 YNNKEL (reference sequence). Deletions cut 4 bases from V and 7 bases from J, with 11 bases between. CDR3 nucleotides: TGTGCCAGCAGCCGTGGGGGGTACCAGCCCCAGCATTTT. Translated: CASSRGGYQPQHF.

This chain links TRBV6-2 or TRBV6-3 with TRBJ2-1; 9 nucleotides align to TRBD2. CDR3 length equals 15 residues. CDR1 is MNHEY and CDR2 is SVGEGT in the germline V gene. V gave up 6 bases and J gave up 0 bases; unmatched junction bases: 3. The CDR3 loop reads CASSRLAVSYNEQFF. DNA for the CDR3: TGTGCCAGCAGCCGACTAGCGGTCTCCTACAATGAGCAGTTCTTC.

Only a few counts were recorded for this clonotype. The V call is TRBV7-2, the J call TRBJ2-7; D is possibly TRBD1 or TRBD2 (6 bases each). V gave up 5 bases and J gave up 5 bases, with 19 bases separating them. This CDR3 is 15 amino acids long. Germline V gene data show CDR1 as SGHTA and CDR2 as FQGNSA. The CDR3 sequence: CASSGVTRGENEQYF. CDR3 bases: TGTGCCAGCAGCGGCGTCACTAGGGGGGAAAACGAGCAGTACTTC.

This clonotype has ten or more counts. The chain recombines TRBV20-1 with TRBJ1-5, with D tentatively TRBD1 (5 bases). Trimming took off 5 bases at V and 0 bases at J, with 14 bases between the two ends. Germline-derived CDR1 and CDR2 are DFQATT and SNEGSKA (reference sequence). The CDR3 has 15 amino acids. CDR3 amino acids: CSARGPIISNQPQHF. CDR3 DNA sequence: TGCAGTGCTCGGGGACCGATTATTAGCAATCAGCCCCAGCATTTT.